The clone carrying this T cell receptor (beta chain) was counted once. The sample belongs to a study of blood T cell repertoires in COVID-19. Across the study: COVID-19 samples from acute and convalescent phases originated in the United States, Italy and Spain. PBMCs, B-cell-depleted T cells, or T cells provided the cDNA or gDNA that made up the material.

Germline CDR1 reads LNHDA; CDR2 reads SQIVND (reference sequence). J gave up 4 bases and V 7 bases, and 7 bases lay outside the gene matches. This CDR3 has 15 amino acids. Authors' data handling: By means of reference gene primer amplification, nucleated cell counts were estimated. Profiling relied on immunoSEQ multiplex PCR, and the TCRdb table lists in-frame clones only, not all of them. Clone size and the V and J calls come from that table; the DNA yielded D and trimming. The table shows about 95,000 clones, with approximately 90% occurring only once. The chain recombines TRBV19 with TRBJ2-1, with 10 bases lining up with TRBD2. The clonotype was recovered from a woman aged 45-59 years in a cohort sampled during active COVID-19. The source material was peripheral blood. In DNA form, the CDR3 reads TGTGCCAGTACCCCCAGTAGCGGGGGGTACAATGAGCAGTTCTTC. Translated: CASTPSSGGYNEQFF.